What follows are 8 T cell receptor beta chains derived from one specimen sequenced in a study of blood T cell repertoires in COVID-19 (dated by TCRdb to the early 2020s). The library was obtained by the immunoSEQ multiplex PCR assay. TCRdb stores this immuneACCESS table with in-frame sequences only. Part of the clones is absent; in the studies checked, under half of the shortfall reflects unresolved V genes, and no reason is known for the rest. The sample has about 350,000 clones on record, roughly nine tenths of them singletons. The ten largest account for 0.9% to 1.2% of the sample. Sequenced input: PBMCs or T cells enriched from blood (not recorded which). These receptors all come from a woman in her 30s who had recovered from COVID-19.

The V and J genes are TRBV30 and TRBJ2-7; weak D call: TRBD1 (5 bases). From germline, CDR1 is GTSNPN and CDR2 SVGIG (reference sequence). This CDR3 has 11 amino acids. Deletions cut 6 bases from V and 8 bases from J, with 14 bases between. This CDR3 is CACSRGSQQYF. The CDR3 bases are TGTGCCTGCTCTAGGGGCTCCCAGCAGTACTTC.

This clone appeared once. CDR3 loop: CASSTDLWGQGNEKLFF. CDR3 bases: TGTGCCAGCAGCACGGACCTATGGGGACAGGGGAATGAAAAACTGTTTTTT. The V and J genes are TRBV28 and TRBJ1-4; TRBD1 matches at 10 bases. CDR1 is MDHEN, CDR2 SYDVKM, per germline. J gave up 5 bases and V 6 bases, and 12 bases lay outside the gene matches. The CDR3 loop spans 17 amino acids. Combining the CDR3 with reference TRBV28 and TRBJ1-4 gives the whole variable domain DVKVTQSSRYLVKRTGEKVFLECVQDMDHENMFWYRQDPGLGLRLIYFSYDVKMKEKGDIPEGYSVSREKKERFSLILESASTNQTSMYLCASSTDLWGQGNEKLFFGSGTQLSVL.

The V gene is TRBV9, the J gene TRBJ1-2, with 8 nucleotides matching TRBD1. Per the germline V gene, CDR1 is SGDLS and CDR2 is YYNGEE. The CDR3 totals 15 residues. Germline trimming cut 4 bases from V and 7 bases from J; bases unmatched to any gene: 12. In DNA form, the CDR3 reads TGTGCCAGCAGCCCCCCGGACAGGGCCTATTTTGGCTACACCTTC. Its translation: CASSPPDRAYFGYTF.

The chain links TRBV19 to TRBJ1-2, with 10 bases matching TRBD1. CDR3 length: 15 residues. Germline V CDR1 and CDR2: LNHDA, SQIVND (reference sequence). V was pared by 7 bases and J by 3 bases, with 8 bases of the junction left unmatched. The CDR3 region is CASNNLGTGDYGYTF. The CDR3 DNA follows: TGTGCCAGTAACAATCTAGGGACAGGGGACTATGGCTACACCTTC.

This chain connects TRBV2 to TRBJ2-1; weak D call: TRBD2 (6 bases). Germline CDR1 is SNHLY and CDR2 is FYNNEI. The CDR3 covers 15 residues. V gave up 6 bases and J gave up 1 base, with 13 bases separating them. CDR3 region: CASSGGFRSYNEQFF. The CDR3 DNA follows: TGTGCCAGCAGCGGGGGATTTAGATCCTACAATGAGCAGTTCTTC.

V gene TRBV11-2 combines with J gene TRBJ2-1; the D is unclear. This CDR3 region has 16 residues. The V gene lost 0 bases and the J gene lost 6 bases, with 15 bases spanning the gap. Germline CDR1 and CDR2: SGHAT and FQNNGV. The CDR3 DNA reads as TGTGCCAGCAGCTTAGAGTCTTCTTTCGTTGTCAATGAGCAGTTCTTC. Residues: CASSLESSFVVNEQFF.

The chain links TRBV7-2 to TRBJ1-5; tentative D call: TRBD1 (5 bases). This CDR3 has 15 residues. Germline V lookup: CDR1 SGHTA, CDR2 FQGNSA. V shed 1 base and J shed 9 bases, with 16 bases lying between them. In DNA, the CDR3 is TGTGCCAGCAGCTTAGAAGGGCAGGGTTTGATGCCCCAGCATTTT. Protein: CASSLEGQGLMPQHF.

The chain uses TRBV7-9 and TRBJ1-3, with TRBD1 matching over 7 bases. The CDR3 contains 16 residues. Per the germline V gene, CDR1 is SEHNR and CDR2 is FQNEAQ (reference sequence). Trimming cost V 5 bases and J 0 bases; bases outside gene matches: 7. The CDR3 DNA sequence: TGTGCCAGCAGCCCTCCGGGACAGCTCTCTGGAAACACCATATATTTT. Amino acid sequence: CASSPPGQLSGNTIYF.